The following is a T cell receptor beta chain sequence with its context. The antigen remains undetermined. This sample was included in a study of OX40 agonist ivuxolimab in advanced cancers. The wider study: The mean age was 60 years, ranging from about 20 to 85, with approximately 85% of participants male. Study conclusions and caveats: CD4+ and CD8+ blood T cells expanded clonally by week 6 at 0.1 to 3.0 mg/kg.

The repertoire was sequenced with immunoSEQ multiplex PCR; TCRdb's copy has only in-frame clones and lacks some. The table lists roughly 60,000 clones, 80% to 90% of them singletons. This CDR3 region has 18 residues. In germline, CDR1 is MGHRA, CDR2 YSYEKL. This TCR came from an adult with an advanced solid tumor such as melanoma, head and neck, liver or kidney cancer. The chain recombines TRBV4-1 with TRBJ2-5, with a possible D match to TRBD2 (6 bases). The last part of the DNA fits TRBJ2-7 better; the J call may be wrong. Sequenced here: CD4+ or CD8+ T cells sorted from blood, sampled in a trial of the OX40 agonist ivuxolimab. This CDR3 is CASSQDMAGILLGYEQYF. CDR3 DNA: TGCGCCAGCAGCCAAGATATGGCGGGAATACTTTTGGGCTACGAGCAGTACTTC.